This record covers a single T cell receptor (beta chain). These data come from a study of blood T cell repertoires in COVID-19. Overall study context: In each case, the material was cDNA or gDNA derived from T cells, B-cell-depleted T cells, or PBMCs.

This CDR3 is built from 13 residues. V gave up 0 bases and J gave up 5 bases, with 7 bases separating them. Germline CDR1 and CDR2: LGHDT and YNNKEL (reference sequence). Some clones are missing from TCRdb's copy, which holds only in-frame ones; the method was immunoSEQ multiplex PCR. There are 200,000 to 250,000 clones in the sample; about 80% occur only once, and 3% to 3.5% lies in the top ten. The sequence derives from a woman aged 25 to 39 who had recovered from COVID-19. This chain uses TRBV3-1 (or the pseudogene TRBV3-2) with TRBJ1-2; D unresolved. The sequenced sample was peripheral blood. The CDR3 is CASSQDHSYGYTF. The CDR3 DNA is TGTGCCAGCAGCCAAGATCACAGTTATGGCTACACCTTC.